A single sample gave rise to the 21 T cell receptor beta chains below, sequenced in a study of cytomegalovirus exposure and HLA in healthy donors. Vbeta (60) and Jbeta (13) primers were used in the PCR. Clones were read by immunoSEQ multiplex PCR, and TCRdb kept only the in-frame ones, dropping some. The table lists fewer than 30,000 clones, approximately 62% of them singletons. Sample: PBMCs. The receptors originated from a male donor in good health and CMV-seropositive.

CDR3 protein: CAWSRGRTGGSDQPQHF. CDR3 coding DNA: TGTGCCTGGAGTAGAGGTAGGACAGGGGGGTCGGATCAGCCCCAGCATTTT. The chain links TRBV30 to TRBJ1-5, with 10 bases identical to TRBD1. Per the germline V gene, CDR1 is GTSNPN and CDR2 is SVGIG (reference sequence). This CDR3 has 17 residues. V gave up 2 bases and J gave up 5 bases; unmatched junction bases: 12.

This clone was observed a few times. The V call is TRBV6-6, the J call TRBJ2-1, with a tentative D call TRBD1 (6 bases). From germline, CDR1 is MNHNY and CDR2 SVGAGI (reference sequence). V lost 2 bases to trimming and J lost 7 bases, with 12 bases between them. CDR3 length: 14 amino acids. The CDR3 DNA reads TGTGCCAGCAGTTACACTACAGGGCGTAATGAGCAGTTCTTC. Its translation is CASSYTTGRNEQFF.

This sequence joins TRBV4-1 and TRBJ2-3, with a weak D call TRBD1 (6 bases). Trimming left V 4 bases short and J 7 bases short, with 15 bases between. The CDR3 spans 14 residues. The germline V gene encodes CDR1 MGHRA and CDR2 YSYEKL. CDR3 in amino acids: CASSLTGGPNTQYF. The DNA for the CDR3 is TGCGCCAGCAGCCTTACTGGGGGCCCGAATACGCAGTATTTT.

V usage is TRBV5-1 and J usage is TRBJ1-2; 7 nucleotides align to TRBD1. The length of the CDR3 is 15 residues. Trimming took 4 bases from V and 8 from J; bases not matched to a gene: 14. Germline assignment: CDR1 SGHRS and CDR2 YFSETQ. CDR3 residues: CASSPVRTGPGGYTF. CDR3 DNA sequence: TGCGCCAGCAGCCCGGTGAGGACAGGTCCCGGGGGCTACACCTTC.

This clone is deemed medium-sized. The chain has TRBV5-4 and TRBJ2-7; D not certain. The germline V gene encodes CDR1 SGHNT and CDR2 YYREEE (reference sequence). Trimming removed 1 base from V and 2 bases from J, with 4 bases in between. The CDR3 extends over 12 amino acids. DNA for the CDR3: TGTGCCAGCAGCTTGCAAACCTACGAGCAGTACTTC. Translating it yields CASSLQTYEQYF.

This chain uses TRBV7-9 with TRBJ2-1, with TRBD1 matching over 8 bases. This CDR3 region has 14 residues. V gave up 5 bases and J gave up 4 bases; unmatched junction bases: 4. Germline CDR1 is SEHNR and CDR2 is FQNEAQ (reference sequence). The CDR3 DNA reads TGTGCCAGCAGCGCAGGACAGGGATACAATGAGCAGTTCTTC. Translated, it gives CASSAGQGYNEQFF.

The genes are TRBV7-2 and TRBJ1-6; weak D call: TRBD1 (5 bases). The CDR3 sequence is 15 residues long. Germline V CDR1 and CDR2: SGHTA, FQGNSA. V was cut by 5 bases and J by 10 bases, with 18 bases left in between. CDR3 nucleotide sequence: TGTGCCAGCAGCCCCCGGGTAGGGGTAGTGTCACCCCTCCACTTT. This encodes CASSPRVGVVSPLHF.

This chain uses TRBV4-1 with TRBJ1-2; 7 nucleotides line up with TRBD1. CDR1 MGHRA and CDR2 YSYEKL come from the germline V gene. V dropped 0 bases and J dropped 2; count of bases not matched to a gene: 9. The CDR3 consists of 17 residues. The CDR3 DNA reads TGCGCCAGCAGCCAAGATCAGGGGACAGTGGGGAACTATGGCTACACCTTC. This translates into CASSQDQGTVGNYGYTF.

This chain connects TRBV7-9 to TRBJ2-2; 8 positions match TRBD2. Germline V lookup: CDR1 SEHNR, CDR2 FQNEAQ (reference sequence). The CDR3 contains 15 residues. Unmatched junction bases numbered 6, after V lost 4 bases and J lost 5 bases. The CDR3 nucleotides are TGTGCCAGCAGCTACGGGGGACTAGTGACCGGGGAGCTGTTTTTT. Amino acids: CASSYGGLVTGELFF.

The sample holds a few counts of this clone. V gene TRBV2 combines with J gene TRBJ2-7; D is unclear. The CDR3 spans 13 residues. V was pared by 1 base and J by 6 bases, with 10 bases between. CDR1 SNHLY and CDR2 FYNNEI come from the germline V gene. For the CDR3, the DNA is TGTGCCAGCAGTGAAGTCCCAGCGTCCGAGCAGTACTTC. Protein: CASSEVPASEQYF.

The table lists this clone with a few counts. CDR3 amino acids: CASSEARQDLNQPQHF. In DNA, the CDR3 is TGTGCCAGCAGTGAAGCGCGACAGGACCTTAATCAGCCCCAGCATTTT. The chain is built from TRBV6-1 and TRBJ1-5; maybe TRBD1 (6 bases). The CDR3 contains 16 residues. The germline CDR1 and CDR2 sequences are MNHNS and SASEGT. V lost 0 bases to trimming and J lost 4 bases, with 13 bases between them.

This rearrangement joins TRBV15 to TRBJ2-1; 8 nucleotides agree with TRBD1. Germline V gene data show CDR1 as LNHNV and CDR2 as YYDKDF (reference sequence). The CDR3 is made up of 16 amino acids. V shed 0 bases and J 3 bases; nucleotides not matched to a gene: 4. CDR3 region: CATSRDSRGLYNEQFF. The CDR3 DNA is TGTGCCACCAGCAGAGATTCCAGGGGGCTCTACAATGAGCAGTTCTTC.

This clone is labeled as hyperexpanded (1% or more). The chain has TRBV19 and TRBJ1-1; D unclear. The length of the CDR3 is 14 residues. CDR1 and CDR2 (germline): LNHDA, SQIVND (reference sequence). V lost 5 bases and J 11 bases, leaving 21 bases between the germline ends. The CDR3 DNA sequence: TGTGCCAGTAGTCTTCAGTCCGGTACGGGTGAGGCTTTCTTT. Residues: CASSLQSGTGEAFF.

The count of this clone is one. CDR3: CASSPGTGNSGANVLTF. The DNA of the CDR3 is TGTGCCAGCAGTCCCGGGACAGGGAACTCTGGGGCCAACGTCCTGACTTTC. The chain combines TRBV2 with TRBJ2-6; 9 bases map to TRBD1. Losses at the gene ends were 5 bases for V and 0 bases for J; bases not matched to a gene: 5. The CDR3 has 17 residues. Germline loops: CDR1 SNHLY, CDR2 FYNNEI.

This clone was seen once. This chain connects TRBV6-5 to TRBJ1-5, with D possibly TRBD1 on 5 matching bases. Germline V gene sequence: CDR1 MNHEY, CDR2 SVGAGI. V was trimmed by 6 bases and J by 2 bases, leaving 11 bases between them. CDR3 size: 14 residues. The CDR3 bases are TGTGCCAGCAGCTCTGACAGCCGCAATCAGCCCCAGCATTTT. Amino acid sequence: CASSSDSRNQPQHF.

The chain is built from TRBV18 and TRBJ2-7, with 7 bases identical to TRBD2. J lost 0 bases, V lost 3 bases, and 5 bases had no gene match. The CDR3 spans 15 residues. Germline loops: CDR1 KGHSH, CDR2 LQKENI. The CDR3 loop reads CASSPSSGSSYEQYF. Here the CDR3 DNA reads TGTGCCAGCTCACCCTCTAGCGGATCCTCCTACGAGCAGTACTTC.

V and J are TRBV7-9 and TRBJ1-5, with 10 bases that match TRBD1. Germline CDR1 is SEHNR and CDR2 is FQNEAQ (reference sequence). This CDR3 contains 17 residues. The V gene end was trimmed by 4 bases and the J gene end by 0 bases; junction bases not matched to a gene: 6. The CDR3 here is CASSSPGQGDSNQPQHF. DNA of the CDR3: TGTGCCAGCAGCTCGCCAGGACAGGGGGATAGCAATCAGCCCCAGCATTTT.

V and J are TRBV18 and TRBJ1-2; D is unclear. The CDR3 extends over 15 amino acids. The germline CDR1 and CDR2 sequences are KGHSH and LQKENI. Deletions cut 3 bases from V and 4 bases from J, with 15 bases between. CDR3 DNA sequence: TGTGCCAGCTCACCTAATGAGAAGTTCACCTATGGCTACACCTTC. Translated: CASSPNEKFTYGYTF.

CDR3 bases: TGTGCCAGTAGTATTGGGGGACAAAACTATGGCTACACCTTC. This sequence encodes CASSIGGQNYGYTF. V gene TRBV19 combines with J gene TRBJ1-2; a possible D gene is TRBD1 (6 bases). The germline gives CDR1 LNHDA, CDR2 SQIVND (reference sequence). The V end was cut by 3 bases, the J end by 2 bases, with 10 bases between. The CDR3 length is 14 residues.

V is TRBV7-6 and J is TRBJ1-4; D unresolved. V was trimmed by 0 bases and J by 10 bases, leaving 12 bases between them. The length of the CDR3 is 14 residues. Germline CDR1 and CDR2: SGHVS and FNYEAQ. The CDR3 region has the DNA TGTGCCAGCAGCTTAGCGCGAGGGAGTGGAAAACTGTTTTTT. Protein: CASSLARGSGKLFF. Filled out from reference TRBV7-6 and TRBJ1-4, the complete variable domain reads GAGVSQSPRYKVTKRGQDVALRCDPISGHVSLYWYRQALGQGPEFLTYFNYEAQQDKSGLPNDRFSAERPEGSISTLTIQRTEQRDSAMYRCASSLARGSGKLFFGSGTQLSVL.

The CDR3 DNA follows: TGTGCCAGCAGGCTCCCGCAGGGGGCGGTGGGCTACACCTTC. Protein: CASRLPQGAVGYTF. The genes are TRBV6-5 and TRBJ1-2, with 8 positions matching TRBD1. V shed 6 bases and J 8 bases; nucleotides not matched to a gene: 11. Germline V CDR1 and CDR2: MNHEY, SVGAGI. The CDR3 is 14 residues long.